The 26 T cell receptor beta chains presented below share a single source sample, sequenced in a study of CD8 T cells in Susac syndrome. The authors reverse transcribed roughly 0.5 to 1 ug RNA with random hexamers. A single record per CDR3 protein comes from TCRdb applying MiXCR to the immunoSEQ multiplex PCR reads. This table has some 150,000 distinct CDR3 sequences, around 95% appearing once. The sample was CD4+ T cells from PBMCs. Receptor source: a human donor with Susac syndrome.

The chain is built from TRBV6-5 and TRBJ1-1, with 7 nucleotides matching TRBD1. V gave up 7 bases and J gave up 4 bases; unmatched junction bases: 9. Germline V lookup: CDR1 MNHEY, CDR2 SVGAGI. This CDR3 spans 14 amino acids. The chain's CDR3 is CASTSGRGSTEAFF. For the CDR3, the DNA is TGTGCCAGCACCTCAGGCAGGGGGAGCACTGAAGCTTTCTTT.

This clonotype occurred once. CDR3 DNA sequence: TGCAGTGTTAAGGGGGACAGGGGGCCCTACGAGCAGTACTTC. Translating it yields CSVKGDRGPYEQYF. This chain connects TRBV20-1 to TRBJ2-7; 12 bases are shared with TRBD1. The CDR3 totals 14 residues. Germline V gene sequence: CDR1 DFQATT, CDR2 SNEGSKA (reference sequence). Trimming cost V 7 bases and J 2 bases; bases outside gene matches: 6.

This sequence joins TRBV5-4 and TRBJ1-1; D call uncertain. The CDR3 has 12 residues. Germline CDR1 is SGHNT and CDR2 is YYREEE (reference sequence). Trimming left V 10 bases short and J 1 base short, with 11 bases between. The CDR3 is CALRHQNTEAFF. Here the CDR3 DNA reads TGTGCCCTCCGACACCAGAACACTGAAGCTTTCTTT.

The chain uses TRBV7-9 and TRBJ2-3; 11 positions agree with TRBD2. The V and J ends lost 5 bases and 2 bases, in that order; junction bases with no gene match: 9. The CDR3 length is 17 residues. Per germline, CDR1 SEHNR and CDR2 FQNEAQ (reference sequence). The CDR3 here is CASSPLAGGGHTDTQYF. The CDR3, as DNA: TGTGCCAGCAGCCCGCTAGCGGGAGGAGGTCACACAGATACGCAGTATTTT.

This clonotype was picked up one time. V usage is TRBV15 and J usage is TRBJ2-3; D is possibly TRBD2 (5 bases). The germline V gene has CDR1 LNHNV and CDR2 YYDKDF (reference sequence). The CDR3 totals 12 residues. V lost 9 bases to trimming and J lost 2 bases, with 9 bases between them. CDR3 residues: CATRGVTDTQYF. The CDR3 region has the DNA TGTGCCACTCGGGGTGTCACAGATACGCAGTATTTT.

The genes are TRBV29-1 and TRBJ1-2; D gene unclear. Germline CDR1 SQVTM, CDR2 ANQGSEA. The CDR3 sequence is 12 residues long. V lost 0 bases to trimming and J lost 4 bases, with 6 bases between them. CDR3 residues: CSVEEQTYGYTF. CDR3 nucleotide sequence: TGCAGCGTTGAAGAACAGACCTATGGCTACACCTTC.

The CDR3 DNA sequence: TGTGCCACCAGTGATGGGAGCACAGGGCGGGAGACCCAGTACTTC. As protein: CATSDGSTGRETQYF. The chain has TRBV24-1 and TRBJ2-5; the D gene is possibly TRBD1 (6 bases). Looked up from germline, CDR1 is KGHDR and CDR2 is SFDVKD. Trimming took 3 bases from V and 5 from J, leaving 15 bases between them. The length of the CDR3 is 15 residues.

The sample holds one count of this clonotype. The chain is built from TRBV14 and TRBJ1-4; no clear D gene. V was clipped by 4 bases and J by 0 bases, with 9 bases between them. The CDR3 is made up of 15 amino acids. Looked up from germline, CDR1 is SGHDN and CDR2 is FVKESK. CDR3: CASSPERATNEKLFF. The CDR3 DNA is TGTGCCAGCAGCCCGGAACGGGCAACTAATGAAAAACTGTTTTTT.

The J gene is TRBJ2-5, the V gene TRBV3-1; D gene ambiguous. The V end lost 0 bases, the J end lost 7 bases, and 3 bases lay between the germline ends. Germline CDR1 is LGHDT and CDR2 is YNNKEL (reference sequence). The CDR3 has 11 residues. The chain's CDR3 is CASSQDLTQYF. The CDR3 DNA reads TGTGCCAGCAGCCAAGACCTGACCCAGTACTTC.

The rearrangement uses TRBV12-5 and TRBJ1-2; D is ambiguous. Trimming stripped 7 bases from V and 1 base from J, with 10 bases between. This CDR3 comprises 13 residues. Germline V gene lookup returns CDR1 LGHNT and CDR2 FRNRAP. The CDR3: CASDAPSNYGYTF. The CDR3 DNA is TGTGCTAGTGATGCACCCAGTAACTATGGCTACACCTTC.

The V and J genes are TRBV29-1 and TRBJ2-5, with TRBD1 as a possible D gene (6 bases). Germline V CDR1 and CDR2: SQVTM, ANQGSEA. V was shortened by 4 bases and J by 1 base, with 10 bases between the two germline ends. The CDR3 has 13 residues. The CDR3 region is CSVGRTAQETQYF. The CDR3, as DNA: TGCAGCGTTGGCCGGACAGCCCAAGAGACCCAGTACTTC. Full variable domain (missing parts from reference TRBV29-1 and TRBJ2-5): SAVISQKPSRDICQRGTSLTIQCQVDSQVTMMFWYRQQPGQSLTLIATANQGSEATYESGFVIDKFPISRPNLTFSTLTVSNMSPEDSSIYLCSVGRTAQETQYFGPGTRLLVL.

The chain uses TRBV6-5 and TRBJ1-4; 9 positions match TRBD1. The CDR3 length is 13 residues. Germline CDR1 reads MNHEY; CDR2 reads SVGAGI. V dropped 5 bases and J dropped 8; count of bases not matched to a gene: 3. The CDR3, as DNA: TGTGCCAGCAGTCACAGGGGGCGCGAAAAACTGTTTTTT. Amino acids: CASSHRGREKLFF.

The chain recombines TRBV20-1 with TRBJ2-5; TRBD1 is a possible D gene (6 bases). The CDR3 consists of 13 residues. From germline, CDR1 is DFQATT and CDR2 SNEGSKA (reference sequence). V was clipped by 4 bases and J by 2 bases, with 11 bases between them. CDR3 DNA: TGCAGTGCTAAAGGGACACCACAAGAGACCCAGTACTTC. Its protein product is CSAKGTPQETQYF.

This chain joins TRBV2 and TRBJ2-7, with 9 nucleotides matching TRBD1. The CDR3 is 13 residues long. V lost 6 bases and J lost 3; bases outside the gene matches: 3. In germline, CDR1 is SNHLY, CDR2 FYNNEI. The CDR3 nucleotides are TGTGCCAGCAGAGGACAGGGGATCTACGAGCAGTACTTC. Translation gives CASRGQGIYEQYF.

The V gene is TRBV7-9, the J gene TRBJ2-1; 10 nucleotides agree with TRBD1. Germline V gene data show CDR1 as SEHNR and CDR2 as FQNEAQ (reference sequence). Trimming took 7 bases from V and 6 from J; bases not matched to a gene: 9. CDR3 size: 15 residues. The DNA of the CDR3 is TGTGCCAGCATAAGGGGACAGGGGTCAACCAATGAGCAGTTCTTC. This encodes CASIRGQGSTNEQFF.

This rearrangement joins TRBV4-1 to TRBJ2-7, with a possible D match to TRBD2 (6 bases). This CDR3 contains 15 residues. V lost 3 bases and J lost 2, with 14 bases in between. The germline V gene has CDR1 MGHRA and CDR2 YSYEKL. The CDR3 bases are TGCGCCAGCAGCCAGTCTAGCGACTTCACCTACGAGCAGTACTTC. It specifies CASSQSSDFTYEQYF.

The genes are TRBV3-1 and TRBJ2-3; no clear D. The germline CDR1 and CDR2 sequences are LGHDT and YNNKEL (reference sequence). This CDR3 contains 15 residues. Trimming took off 4 bases at V and 2 bases at J, with 13 bases between the two ends. The CDR3 DNA reads TGTGCCAGCAGCCCCCGGAACAGCGACACAGATACGCAGTATTTT. As protein: CASSPRNSDTDTQYF.

The chain carries TRBV10-3 and TRBJ1-2; TRBD1 matches 7 bases. The CDR3 spans 13 residues. Losses at the gene ends were 7 bases for V and 4 bases for J; bases not matched to a gene: 6. The germline V gene encodes CDR1 ENHRY and CDR2 SYGVKD. The CDR3 loop reads CAITGTALYGYTF. The CDR3 DNA follows: TGTGCCATCACCGGGACAGCCCTCTATGGCTACACCTTC.

The CDR3 DNA reads TGTGCCAGCAGTTACGGCGGGGCGGAACAAGAGACCCAGTACTTC. It translates to CASSYGGAEQETQYF. V gene TRBV6-5 combines with J gene TRBJ2-5, with D possibly TRBD2 on 6 matching bases. V lost 2 bases, J lost 2 bases, and 12 bases lay in between. The CDR3 covers 15 residues. Germline V gene sequence: CDR1 MNHEY, CDR2 SVGAGI.

The chain links TRBV4-1 to TRBJ1-3, with 7 bases matching TRBD1. The CDR3 spans 17 residues. Unmatched junction bases numbered 7, after V lost 1 base and J lost 1 base. CDR1 and CDR2 from the germline V gene are MGHRA and YSYEKL. DNA for the CDR3: TGCGCCAGCAGCCAAGGAGCTTTGACAGGGTCTGGAAACACCATATATTTT. Protein: CASSQGALTGSGNTIYF.

The chain carries TRBV3-1 and TRBJ2-2; D is unresolved. The V gene lost 0 bases and the J gene lost 7 bases, with 0 bases spanning the gap. CDR1 and CDR2 (germline): LGHDT, YNNKEL (reference sequence). The CDR3 has 11 amino acids. Written as DNA, the CDR3 is TGTGCCAGCAGCCAAGACGGGGAGCTGTTTTTT. It translates to CASSQDGELFF.

V is TRBV18 and J is TRBJ2-3; D is possibly TRBD1 (6 bases). CDR1 is KGHSH and CDR2 is LQKENI in the germline V gene. The CDR3 covers 12 residues. V shed 2 bases and J shed 7 bases, with 7 bases lying between them. Here the CDR3 DNA reads TGTGCCAGCTCACCAGGGGGCTATACGCAGTATTTT. This translates into CASSPGGYTQYF.

The CDR3 protein is CAPRGGAMMYF. The CDR3 nucleotides read TGTGCCCCGCGGGGGGGGGCGATGATGTATTTT. This chain joins TRBV2 and TRBJ2-3; 9 nucleotides line up with TRBD2. The CDR3 covers 11 residues. Per the germline V gene, CDR1 is SNHLY and CDR2 is FYNNEI. V was pared by 11 bases and J by 14 bases, with 11 bases of the junction left unmatched.

J is TRBJ2-3 and V is TRBV20-1; maybe TRBD2 (6 bases). Germline-derived CDR1 and CDR2 are DFQATT and SNEGSKA (reference sequence). The CDR3 spans 16 residues. Trimming shortened V by 2 bases and J by 0 bases, and 15 bases separated the two germline ends. The CDR3, as DNA: TGCAGTGCTAGACTCATACTAGCAGCTAGCACAGATACGCAGTATTTT. Amino acid sequence: CSARLILAASTDTQYF.

J is TRBJ2-1 and V is TRBV12-3 or TRBV12-4; TRBD2 aligns across 8 bases. V trimming: 6 bases; J trimming: 8 bases; junction bases outside the gene matches: 6. This CDR3 contains 13 residues. Written as DNA, the CDR3 is TGTGCCAGCAGCAAGCGGGAGTACGATGAGCAGTTCTTC. This translates into CASSKREYDEQFF.

V is TRBV20-1 and J is TRBJ2-7, with D perhaps assigned TRBD1 or TRBD2 (5 bases each). The CDR3 contains 14 residues. From germline, CDR1 is DFQATT and CDR2 SNEGSKA (reference sequence). V lost 6 bases and J lost 2, with 17 bases in between. CDR3 loop: CSATSGAGPYEQYF. Written as DNA, the CDR3 is TGCAGTGCCACTTCCGGGGCTGGACCCTACGAGCAGTACTTC.